Listed below are T cell receptor beta chains from one sample, sequenced in a study of patients and donors after allogeneic stem cell transplantation. Using its own MiXCR run on the RT-PCR reads, TCRdb lists one record per CDR3 protein. The top ten clones hold around 5.5% of a sample with roughly 960,000 distinct CDR3 sequences, roughly 17% of them seen once. The specimen sequenced was blood, either unsorted or a sorted T cell fraction (not recorded which). The receptor source for this set is a human donor who was either an allogeneic HSCT recipient or a stem cell or donor lymphocyte infusion donor (not recorded which). It is not recorded whose cells these are; they may come from a transplant donor. The CDR3 runs from the conserved cysteine through the conserved F or W.

TRBJ1-1 TRBV5-1 CASSGQGGNTEAFF
TRBJ1-2 TRBV5-4 CASSLPQRQGTNYGYTF
TRBJ2-7 TRBV5-8 CASSLDRGRLYEQYF
TRBJ2-2 TRBV20-1 CSARVGTNTGELFF
TRBJ1-1 TRBV12-3/TRBV12-4 CASSGPLGNTEAFF
TRBJ2-7 TRBV7-2 CASSFSGWTYEQYF
TRBJ2-6 TRBV6-2/TRBV6-3 CASSYDISGANVLTF
TRBJ2-4 TRBV5-6 CASSLGSGAGRQNIQYF
TRBJ2-1 TRBV6-2/TRBV6-3 CASRETGGGNEQFF
TRBJ2-5 TRBV6-1 CASRVYGQETQYF
TRBJ2-1 TRBV12-3/TRBV12-4 CASAAEGDSYNEQFF
TRBJ1-1 TRBV4-3 CASSQGGGRNTEAFF
TRBJ2-5 TRBV6-1 CASGVGGNSETQYF
TRBJ2-7 TRBV28 CASSLRPPVYEQYF
TRBJ1-5 TRBV7-8 CASSRRVGGRDQPQHF
TRBJ2-1 TRBV29-1 CSVGELAGTHEQFF
TRBJ2-5 TRBV7-2 CASSPDGTTGETQYF
TRBJ2-7 TRBV5-1 CASSSETGPPYEQYF
TRBJ2-2 TRBV4-3 CASSPPDRGHTGELFF
TRBJ2-7 TRBV7-8 CASSLGTGTSYEQYF